This TCR beta chain was identified during a study of blood T cell repertoires in COVID-19. Whole-study context: COVID-19 samples, acute and convalescent, were from the United States, Italy and Spain. T cells, B-cell-depleted T cells, or PBMCs provided the cDNA or gDNA that served as material.

This clone appeared once. V lost 0 bases, J lost 2 bases, and 6 bases stayed unmatched. The germline V gene encodes CDR1 SGHRS and CDR2 YFSETQ. There are 16 residues in the CDR3. In the original analysis: How many nucleated cells were present was estimated from reference gene primer amplification. Profiling relied on immunoSEQ multiplex PCR, and the TCRdb table lists in-frame clones only, not all of them. The V and J calls and the clone size are those of that table, but D and trimming were determined from the DNA. The sample has some 80,000 clones, around 74% seen once; the top ten hold over 9.5%. This sequence was found in a human donor in a cohort sampled during active COVID-19. The chain is built from TRBV5-1 and TRBJ2-5; 8 positions match TRBD2. The specimen was peripheral blood. CDR3 sequence: CASSLGLAGLQETQYF. CDR3 sequence (DNA): TGCGCCAGCAGCTTGGGTCTAGCGGGCCTACAAGAGACCCAGTACTTC.